Shown below are 27 T cell receptor beta chains from a single sample sequenced in a study of T-cell memory formation after mild COVID-19. TCRdb analysed the 5' RACE reads with MiXCR anew, one entry per CDR3 protein. This table has just under 550,000 distinct CDR3 sequences, around 20% appearing once. Sequencing was performed on PBMCs or a T cell subset sorted from them (not recorded which). The source is an adult woman who had mild COVID-19 (a few samples of this study predate the infection). Cell type and time point are not known.

The chain links TRBV10-3 to TRBJ2-1, with D perhaps TRBD1 (6 bases). Per the germline V gene, CDR1 is ENHRY and CDR2 is SYGVKD. The CDR3 is 16 residues long. V was shortened by 2 bases and J by 0 bases, with 11 bases between the two germline ends. DNA of the CDR3: TGTGCCATCAGTGAGAACAGGGTTAGCTCCTACAATGAGCAGTTCTTC. Amino acids: CAISENRVSSYNEQFF.

The J gene is TRBJ1-5, the V gene TRBV11-2, with a possible D match to TRBD1 (6 bases). The CDR3 totals 17 residues. Per the germline V gene, CDR1 is SGHAT and CDR2 is FQNNGV. The V end was cut by 6 bases, the J end by 0 bases, with 18 bases between. The CDR3 region has the DNA TGTGCCAGCAGTCGAGGACAGTTCGATTATAGCAATCAGCCCCAGCATTTT. Translation gives CASSRGQFDYSNQPQHF. Drawing the rest from reference TRBV11-2 and TRBJ1-5, the complete variable domain is EAGVAQSPRYKIIEKRQSVAFWCNPISGHATLYWYQQILGQGPKLLIQFQNNGVVDDSQLPKDRFSAERLKGVDSTLKIQPAKLEDSAVYLCASSRGQFDYSNQPQHFGDGTRLSIL.

This clonotype turned up a few times. The chain employs TRBV9 and TRBJ2-5; 8 nucleotides line up with TRBD2. This CDR3 region has 16 residues. V shed 0 bases, J shed 1 base, and the junction held 5 bases outside the gene matches. Germline V gene lookup returns CDR1 SGDLS and CDR2 YYNGEE. The CDR3 sequence is CASSVAPGGFQETQYF. In DNA, the CDR3 is TGTGCCAGCAGCGTAGCTCCGGGAGGGTTCCAAGAGACCCAGTACTTC. The full variable domain, its missing parts supplied by reference TRBV9 and TRBJ2-5, is DSGVTQTPKHLITATGQRVTLRCSPRSGDLSVYWYQQSLDQGLQFLIQYYNGEERAKGNILERFSAQQFPDLHSELNLSSLELGDSALYFCASSVAPGGFQETQYFGPGTRLLVL.

This clonotype turned up a few times. This chain joins TRBV15 and TRBJ2-5; TRBD2 matches at 7 bases. V lost 1 base, J lost 3 bases, and 5 bases stayed unmatched. Per germline, CDR1 LNHNV and CDR2 YYDKDF (reference sequence). The CDR3 consists of 15 residues. The CDR3 sequence is CATSRAGREKETQYF. CDR3 DNA sequence: TGTGCCACCAGCAGAGCAGGGCGGGAGAAAGAGACCCAGTACTTC.

V is TRBV7-9 and J is TRBJ2-5; 7 bases are shared with TRBD1. The CDR3 spans 15 residues. Unmatched junction bases numbered 8, after V lost 5 bases and J lost 2 bases. The germline gives CDR1 SEHNR, CDR2 FQNEAQ (reference sequence). In DNA, the CDR3 is TGTGCCAGCAGCCCGCGACCGGGACAGCAAGAGACCCAGTACTTC. This encodes CASSPRPGQQETQYF.

This clonotype has only a few counts. The chain uses TRBV12-5 and TRBJ1-1, with D perhaps matching TRBD1 (6 bases). V lost 3 bases, J lost 5 bases, and 16 bases lay in between. Germline CDR1 LGHNT, CDR2 FRNRAP. The CDR3 has 15 amino acids. DNA of the CDR3: TGTGCTAGTGGTTTCCTCGGGGGCGGCGATACTGAAGCTTTCTTT. Encoded protein: CASGFLGGGDTEAFF.

The V and J genes are TRBV7-2 and TRBJ2-3; D perhaps matches TRBD2 (6 bases). The CDR3 consists of 14 residues. Germline V lookup: CDR1 SGHTA, CDR2 FQGNSA. V shed 5 bases and J shed 5 bases, with 14 bases lying between them. As DNA, the CDR3 is TGTGCCAGCAGCCAGGAGGGCCTTAGAGATACGCAGTATTTT. This sequence encodes CASSQEGLRDTQYF.

V gene TRBV24-1 combines with J gene TRBJ2-2; TRBD1 matches 7 bases. This CDR3 contains 16 residues. With 4 bases clipped from V and 0 bases from J, the junction kept 4 bases outside the gene matches. In germline, CDR1 is KGHDR, CDR2 SFDVKD. This chain's CDR3 is CATSDWDSPNTGELFF. The DNA of the CDR3 is TGTGCCACCAGTGACTGGGACAGCCCGAACACCGGGGAGCTGTTTTTT.

The table lists this clonotype with a few counts. The chain joins TRBV2 to TRBJ1-5; the D is unclear. Germline CDR1 reads SNHLY; CDR2 reads FYNNEI. The length of the CDR3 is 13 residues. With 8 bases removed from V and 5 bases from J, the gap between germline ends came to 13 bases. In DNA form, the CDR3 reads TGTGCCAGCCAGGTAGCAATGGATCAGCCCCAGCATTTT. This encodes CASQVAMDQPQHF.

This clonotype was seen only a few times. This chain links TRBV11-3 with TRBJ2-1, with D perhaps TRBD2 (5 bases). V was clipped by 4 bases and J by 13 bases, with 14 bases between them. Germline V gene data show CDR1 as SGHNT and CDR2 as YENEEA. The length of the CDR3 is 12 residues. The CDR3 bases are TGTGCCAGCAGCTCCGGACTGGTGAAACAGTTCTTC. Translating gives CASSSGLVKQFF.

Only a few counts were recorded for this clonotype. This rearrangement joins TRBV12-3 or TRBV12-4 to TRBJ1-2; D unclear. This CDR3 is built from 11 residues. Trimming took 7 bases from V and 11 from J, leaving 14 bases between them. CDR3 sequence: CASTSGERYTF. The CDR3 DNA is TGTGCCAGCACCTCGGGAGAGAGATACACCTTC.

In its sample, this clonotype was seen a few times. This chain connects TRBV9 to TRBJ2-1; 10 nucleotides agree with TRBD1. Germline CDR1 SGDLS, CDR2 YYNGEE. Unmatched junction bases numbered 2, after V lost 5 bases and J lost 3 bases. This CDR3 comprises 14 residues. The CDR3 here is CASRGQGYYNEQFF. The CDR3 DNA reads TGTGCCAGCAGGGGACAGGGGTACTACAATGAGCAGTTCTTC.

J is TRBJ2-2 and V is TRBV7-9, with D hard to call. Trimming stripped 6 bases from V and 3 bases from J, with 11 bases between. Germline CDR1 SEHNR, CDR2 FQNEAQ (reference sequence). The CDR3 length is 14 residues. The CDR3 nucleotides read TGTGCCAGCAGAACTACCTCGGACACCGGGGAGCTGTTTTTT. This translates into CASRTTSDTGELFF.

This clonotype was counted a few times. V is TRBV5-5 and J is TRBJ1-2; D unresolved. The CDR3 is 12 amino acids. The germline V gene encodes CDR1 SGHKS and CDR2 YYEKEE (reference sequence). Trimming stripped 2 bases from V and 6 bases from J, with 8 bases between. As DNA, the CDR3 is TGTGCCAGCAGCTTCCTGGATGATGGCTACACCTTC. It is translated as CASSFLDDGYTF.

This clonotype was detected only a few times. The chain has TRBV7-9 and TRBJ1-1, with no clear D. CDR1 is SEHNR, CDR2 FQNEAQ, per germline (reference sequence). V lost 5 bases and J 13 bases, leaving 23 bases between the germline ends. The CDR3 is 14 residues long. This chain's CDR3 is CASSPPSDPGIGFF. DNA of the CDR3: TGTGCCAGCAGCCCACCCTCAGACCCGGGTATAGGTTTCTTT. The whole variable domain, filled in from reference TRBV7-9 and TRBJ1-1, reads DTGVSQNPRHKITKRGQNVTFRCDPISEHNRLYWYRQTLGQGPEFLTYFQNEAQLEKSRLLSDRFSAERPKGSFSTLEIQRTEQGDSAMYLCASSPPSDPGIGFFGQGTRLTVV.

This clonotype has just a few counts. The chain uses TRBV6-5 and TRBJ2-3, with no clear D. Germline CDR1 and CDR2: MNHEY and SVGAGI. The V and J ends lost 5 bases and 9 bases respectively, with 12 bases between them. The CDR3 has 12 amino acids. The CDR3: CASSGSTRTQYF. CDR3 bases: TGTGCCAGCAGTGGATCGACGAGGACGCAGTATTTT.

This clonotype was observed a handful of times. V gene TRBV5-1 combines with J gene TRBJ2-7; 11 nucleotides match TRBD1. Germline CDR1 SGHRS, CDR2 YFSETQ. The CDR3 is 14 residues long. The V gene end was trimmed by 3 bases and the J gene end by 5 bases; junction bases not matched to a gene: 4. The CDR3 nucleotides read TGCGCCAGCAGCTCGCGGACAGGGGGCGACGAGCAGTACTTC. As protein: CASSSRTGGDEQYF. Using reference TRBV5-1 and TRBJ2-7 for the parts outside the CDR3, the full variable domain is KAGVTQTPRYLIKTRGQQVTLSCSPISGHRSVSWYQQTPGQGLQFLFEYFSETQRNKGNFPGRFSGRQFSNSRSEMNVSTLELGDSALYLCASSSRTGGDEQYFGPGTRLTVT.

The chain combines TRBV30 with TRBJ2-7; no firm D call. Germline CDR1 reads GTSNPN; CDR2 reads SVGIG (reference sequence). V gave up 1 base and J gave up 6 bases, with 13 bases separating them. The CDR3 covers 13 residues. The CDR3 here is CAWSGRTGGEQYF. The CDR3 DNA sequence: TGTGCCTGGAGTGGACGAACGGGCGGCGAGCAGTACTTC.

The CDR3 region has the DNA TGTGCCAGCAGCAAACGGACAGGGACCTCTGGGGCCAACGTCCTGACTTTC. This gives the protein CASSKRTGTSGANVLTF. The V gene is TRBV3-1, the J gene TRBJ2-6; 8 nucleotides align to TRBD1. The CDR3 runs 17 residues. Trimming at V came to 5 bases and at J to 0 bases, leaving 6 bases not matched to a gene. CDR1 and CDR2 (germline): LGHDT, YNNKEL (reference sequence). Complete variable domain (other parts from reference TRBV3-1 and TRBJ2-6): DTAVSQTPKYLVTQMGNDKSIKCEQNLGHDTMYWYKQDSKKFLKIMFSYNNKELIINETVPNRFSPKSPDKAHLNLHINSLELGDSAVYFCASSKRTGTSGANVLTFGAGSRLTVL.

V gene TRBV29-1 combines with J gene TRBJ1-1, with 9 bases lining up with TRBD1. The germline V gene encodes CDR1 SQVTM and CDR2 ANQGSEA. The CDR3 consists of 13 residues. Trimming cost V 7 bases and J 5 bases; bases outside gene matches: 8. The chain's CDR3 is CSARQGVETEAFF. The CDR3, as DNA: TGCAGCGCGCGACAGGGGGTAGAGACTGAAGCTTTCTTT.

The rearrangement links TRBV5-1 to TRBJ2-3; tentatively, D is TRBD2 (6 bases). CDR1 SGHRS and CDR2 YFSETQ come from the germline V gene. The CDR3 totals 13 residues. The germline V and J ends were trimmed by 0 bases and 9 bases, with 11 bases remaining between them. The CDR3: CASSLEGTSTQYF. The CDR3 coding sequence is TGCGCCAGCAGCTTGGAAGGGACTTCAACGCAGTATTTT.

This clonotype has a handful of counts. The V and J genes are TRBV7-2 and TRBJ1-1, with TRBD1 matching 8 bases. V lost 4 bases to trimming and J lost 4 bases; unmatched junction nucleotides: 8. CDR3 length equals 15 residues. In germline, CDR1 is SGHTA, CDR2 FQGNSA. The CDR3 DNA is TGTGCCAGCAGCTCGCGACAGGGGTTGGGCACTGAAGCTTTCTTT. This sequence encodes CASSSRQGLGTEAFF. The full variable domain, completed using reference TRBV7-2 and TRBJ1-1, is GAGVSQSPSNKVTEKGKDVELRCDPISGHTALYWYRQSLGQGLEFLIYFQGNSAPDKSGLPSDRFSAERTGGSVSTLTIQRTQQEDSAVYLCASSSRQGLGTEAFFGQGTRLTVV.

The chain couples TRBV11-2 to TRBJ2-5; 7 bases fit TRBD1. With 6 bases clipped from V and 0 bases from J, the junction kept 13 bases outside the gene matches. The CDR3 length is 17 residues. Germline values: CDR1 SGHAT, CDR2 FQNNGV. DNA of the CDR3: TGTGCCAGCAGGGCGGTAACGACAGGGACGTACCAAGAGACCCAGTACTTC. It is translated as CASRAVTTGTYQETQYF.

The CDR3, as DNA: TGTGCCAGCAGCGTGGGCGGCCTGAGCTCCTACAATGAGCAGTTCTTC. The encoded protein is CASSVGGLSSYNEQFF. J is TRBJ2-1 and V is TRBV9; D remains unclear. The CDR3 covers 16 residues. The V and J ends lost 2 bases and 0 bases respectively, with 12 bases between them. Germline CDR1 reads SGDLS; CDR2 reads YYNGEE.

The sample holds many counts of this clonotype. CDR3: CASSQGGKTDTQYF. The CDR3 DNA sequence: TGTGCCAGCAGCCAGGGAGGGAAAACAGATACGCAGTATTTT. The rearrangement joins TRBV4-2 to TRBJ2-3; 7 nucleotides align to TRBD2. CDR1 and CDR2 from the germline V gene are LGHNA and YNFKEQ. CDR3 length: 14 amino acids. Trimming removed 3 bases from V and 3 bases from J; junction bases left unmatched: 3.

This clonotype was recorded a few times. The chain has TRBV7-9 and TRBJ2-1, with D possibly TRBD1 on 5 matching bases. The CDR3 is made up of 16 amino acids. CDR1 is SEHNR, CDR2 FQNEAQ, per germline (reference sequence). Trimming cost V 4 bases and J 6 bases, with 19 bases left between them. The CDR3 DNA is TGTGCCAGCAGCTCCCGGACAATTACATTCGTCAATGAGCAGTTCTTC. It specifies CASSSRTITFVNEQFF.

The chain couples TRBV2 to TRBJ2-3, with D hard to call. Looked up from germline, CDR1 is SNHLY and CDR2 is FYNNEI. Trimming removed 6 bases at V and 4 bases at J, with 8 bases between. The CDR3 consists of 12 residues. The CDR3, as DNA: TGTGCCAGCAGACTATTGTCAGATACGCAGTATTTT. Amino acid sequence: CASRLLSDTQYF.